This note documents a single T cell receptor (beta chain) sequence. In the original analysis: Reference gene primer amplification gave nucleated cell count estimates. Clones were sequenced by immunoSEQ multiplex PCR, and TCRdb holds only the in-frame ones, with some missing. V, J and clone size reflect that table, while D and trimming were determined from the DNA. The table records 200,000 to 250,000 clones, approximately 90% of them present only once. This specimen comes from a study of blood T cell repertoires in COVID-19. In the study overall: Samples of COVID-19 (acute and convalescent) were obtained from the United States, Italy and Spain.

V shed 5 bases, J shed 7 bases, and the junction held 3 bases outside the gene matches. The CDR3 loop spans 13 amino acids. The germline CDR1 and CDR2 sequences are MGHDK and SYGVNS. The sequence derives from a woman in her thirties who had recovered from COVID-19. The sample comprised PBMCs or T cells enriched from blood (not recorded which). J is TRBJ1-3 and V is TRBV25-1; TRBD1 matches at 9 bases. The CDR3 here is CASSLGTGNTIYF. For the CDR3, the DNA is TGTGCCAGCAGTCTCGGGACAGGGAACACCATATATTTT.